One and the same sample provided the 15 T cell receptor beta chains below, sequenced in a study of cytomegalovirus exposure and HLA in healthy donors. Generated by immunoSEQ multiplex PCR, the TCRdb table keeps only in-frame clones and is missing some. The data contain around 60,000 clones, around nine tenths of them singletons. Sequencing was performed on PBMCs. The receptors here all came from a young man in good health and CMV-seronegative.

CDR3 amino acids: CASSSNLASSYNEQFF. DNA for the CDR3: TGTGCCAGCAGCTCAAATTTAGCGAGCTCCTACAATGAGCAGTTCTTC. The V and J genes are TRBV16 and TRBJ2-1; D might be TRBD2 (5 bases). Between the trimmed V and J ends, which lost 5 bases and 0 bases, there was a span of 14 bases. The CDR3 sequence is 16 residues long. Germline V CDR1 and CDR2: KGHSY, FQNENV.

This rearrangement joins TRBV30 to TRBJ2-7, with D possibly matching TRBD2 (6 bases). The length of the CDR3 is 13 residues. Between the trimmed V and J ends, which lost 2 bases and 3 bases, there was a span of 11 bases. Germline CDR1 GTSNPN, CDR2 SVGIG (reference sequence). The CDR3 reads CAWSPPGLYEQYF. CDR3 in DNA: TGTGCCTGGAGTCCCCCGGGACTCTACGAGCAGTACTTC.

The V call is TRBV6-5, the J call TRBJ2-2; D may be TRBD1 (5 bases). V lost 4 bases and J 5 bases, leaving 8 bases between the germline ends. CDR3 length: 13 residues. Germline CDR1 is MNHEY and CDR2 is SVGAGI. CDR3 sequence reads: CASSLTATGELFF. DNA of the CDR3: TGTGCCAGCAGTTTGACAGCTACCGGGGAGCTGTTTTTT.

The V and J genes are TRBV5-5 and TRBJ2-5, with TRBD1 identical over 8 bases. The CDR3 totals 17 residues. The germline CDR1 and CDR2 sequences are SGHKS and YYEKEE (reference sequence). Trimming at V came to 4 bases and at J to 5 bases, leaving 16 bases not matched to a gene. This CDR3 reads CASSVSQGAGWIETQYF. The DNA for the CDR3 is TGTGCCAGCAGCGTATCCCAGGGGGCGGGGTGGATCGAGACCCAGTACTTC.

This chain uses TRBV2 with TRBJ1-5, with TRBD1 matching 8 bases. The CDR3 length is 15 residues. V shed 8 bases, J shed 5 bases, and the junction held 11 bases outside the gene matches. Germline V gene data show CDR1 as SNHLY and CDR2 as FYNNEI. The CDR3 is CASDPQGAGDQPQHF. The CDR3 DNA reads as TGTGCCAGCGACCCCCAGGGGGCCGGTGATCAGCCCCAGCATTTT. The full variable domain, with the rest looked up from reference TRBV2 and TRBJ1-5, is EPEVTQTPSHQVTQMGQEVILRCVPISNHLYFYWYRQILGQKVEFLVSFYNNEISEKSEIFDDQFSVERPDGSNFTLKIRSTKLEDSAMYFCASDPQGAGDQPQHFGDGTRLSIL.

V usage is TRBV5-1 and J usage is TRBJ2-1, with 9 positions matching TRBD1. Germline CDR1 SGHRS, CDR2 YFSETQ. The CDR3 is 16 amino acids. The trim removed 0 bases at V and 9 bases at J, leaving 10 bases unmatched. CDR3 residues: CASSLGGTGKIAEQFF. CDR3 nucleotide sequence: TGCGCCAGCAGCTTGGGGGGGACAGGGAAGATAGCTGAGCAGTTCTTC.

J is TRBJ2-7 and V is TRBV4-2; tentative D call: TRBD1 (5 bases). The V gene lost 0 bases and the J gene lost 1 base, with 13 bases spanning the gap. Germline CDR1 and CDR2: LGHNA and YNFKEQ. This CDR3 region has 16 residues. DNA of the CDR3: TGTGCCAGCAGCCAAGAGTTGACAGACCCATCCTACGAGCAGTACTTC. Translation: CASSQELTDPSYEQYF.

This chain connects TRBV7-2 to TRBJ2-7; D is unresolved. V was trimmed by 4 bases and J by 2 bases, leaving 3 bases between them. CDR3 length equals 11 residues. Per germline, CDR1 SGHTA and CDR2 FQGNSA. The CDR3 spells CASSSAYEQYF. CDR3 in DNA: TGTGCCAGCAGCTCGGCCTACGAGCAGTACTTC. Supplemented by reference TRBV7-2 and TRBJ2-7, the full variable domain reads GAGVSQSPSNKVTEKGKDVELRCDPISGHTALYWYRQSLGQGLEFLIYFQGNSAPDKSGLPSDRFSAERTGGSVSTLTIQRTQQEDSAVYLCASSSAYEQYFGPGTRLTVT.

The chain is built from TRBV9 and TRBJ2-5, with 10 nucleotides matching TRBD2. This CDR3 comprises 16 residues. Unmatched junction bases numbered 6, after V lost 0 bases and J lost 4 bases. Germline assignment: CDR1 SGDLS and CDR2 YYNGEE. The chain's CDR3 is CASSVDWASGRETQYF. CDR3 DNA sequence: TGTGCCAGCAGCGTAGACTGGGCTAGCGGGAGAGAGACCCAGTACTTC.

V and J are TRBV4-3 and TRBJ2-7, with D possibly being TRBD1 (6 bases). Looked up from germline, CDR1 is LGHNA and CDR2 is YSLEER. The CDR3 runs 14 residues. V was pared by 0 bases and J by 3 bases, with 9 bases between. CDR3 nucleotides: TGCGCCAGCAGCCAAGATGGGGGCATCTACGAGCAGTACTTC. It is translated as CASSQDGGIYEQYF.

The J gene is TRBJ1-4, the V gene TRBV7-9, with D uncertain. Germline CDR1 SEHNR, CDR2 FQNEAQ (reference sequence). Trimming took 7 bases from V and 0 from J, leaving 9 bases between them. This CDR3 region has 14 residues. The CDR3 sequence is CASTRLSTNEKLFF. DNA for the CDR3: TGTGCCAGCACTCGTTTGTCAACTAATGAAAAACTGTTTTTT.

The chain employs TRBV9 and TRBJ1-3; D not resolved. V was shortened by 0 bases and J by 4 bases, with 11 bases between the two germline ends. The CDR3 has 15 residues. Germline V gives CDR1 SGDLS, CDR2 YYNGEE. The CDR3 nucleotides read TGTGCCAGCAGCGTAGATCCGGGGTTAGGAAACACCATATATTTT. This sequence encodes CASSVDPGLGNTIYF.

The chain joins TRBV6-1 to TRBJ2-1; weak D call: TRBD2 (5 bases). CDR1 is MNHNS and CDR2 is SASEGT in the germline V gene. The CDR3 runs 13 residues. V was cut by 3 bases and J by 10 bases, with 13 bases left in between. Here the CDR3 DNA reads TGTGCCAGCAGTGACCGTCTAGCCTTCGAGCAGTTCTTC. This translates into CASSDRLAFEQFF.

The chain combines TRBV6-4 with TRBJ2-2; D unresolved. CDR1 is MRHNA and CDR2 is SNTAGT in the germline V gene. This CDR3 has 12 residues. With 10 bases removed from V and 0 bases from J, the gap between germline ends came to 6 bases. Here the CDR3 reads CATQSNTGELFF. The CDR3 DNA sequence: TGTGCCACCCAGTCGAACACCGGGGAGCTGTTTTTT.

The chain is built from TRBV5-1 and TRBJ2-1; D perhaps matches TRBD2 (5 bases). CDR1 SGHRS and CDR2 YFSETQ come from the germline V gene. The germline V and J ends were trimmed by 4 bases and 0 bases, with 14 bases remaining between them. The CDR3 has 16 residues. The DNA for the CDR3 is TGCGCCAGCAGCCCGCTACGGGAAAGCTCCTACAATGAGCAGTTCTTC. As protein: CASSPLRESSYNEQFF.